This T cell receptor (beta chain) appears in the sequencing data of a study of T-cell memory formation after mild COVID-19. Study outcomes and limitations: A subset of responding clones appeared in pre-infection memory, suggesting cross-reactive memory joined. Clones that contracted from day 15 to 85 had balanced CD4/CD8; later expanders were CD4+ biased.

Barcoded TCR alpha and TCR beta cDNA libraries with UMIs came from 5'RACE using constant-segment primers. TCRdb reanalysed the 5' RACE reads using MiXCR and keeps one entry per CDR3 protein. Of about 90,000 distinct CDR3 sequences listed, over 13% are singletons. This clonotype has just a few counts. Antigen specificity is unknown. Between the trimmed V and J ends, which lost 3 bases and 9 bases, there was a span of 9 bases. CDR3 size: 11 residues. Germline V gives CDR1 SQVTM, CDR2 ANQGSEA. The receptor comes from a man between 18 and 35 years old who had mild COVID-19 (a few samples of this study predate the infection). Cell type and time point are not known. The sequenced sample was PBMCs or a T cell subset sorted from them (not recorded which). The chain employs TRBV29-1 and TRBJ2-1, with D unresolved. The CDR3 here is CSVEEVLEQFF. The CDR3 nucleotides read TGCAGCGTTGAGGAAGTGCTTGAGCAGTTCTTC.